This T cell receptor beta chain was documented in a study of cytomegalovirus exposure and HLA in healthy donors. At the level of the study: Earlier results showed approximately 110 million unique TCR beta sequences derived from some 180 million T cells.

V was clipped by 4 bases and J by 3 bases; unmatched bases: 4. Germline V lookup: CDR1 MGHDK, CDR2 SYGVNS. The CDR3 loop spans 15 amino acids. Both 60 Vbeta primers and 13 Jbeta primers went into the PCR. Produced via immunoSEQ multiplex PCR; TCRdb's table is partial and in-frame only. This table holds roughly 72,000 clones. This chain uses TRBV25-1 with TRBJ2-3; the match to TRBD2 covers 10 bases. This TCR came from a man in his late teens or twenties in good health and CMV-seropositive. Sequencing was performed on PBMCs. CDR3 loop: CASSGLAGETDTQYF. The CDR3 coding sequence is TGTGCCAGCAGTGGCCTAGCGGGAGAGACAGATACGCAGTATTTT.